Presented here are 10 T cell receptor beta chains from one specimen sequenced in a study of T cell changes during pregnancy in multiple sclerosis. Using immunoSEQ multiplex PCR, the repertoire was profiled, and TCRdb retains in-frame clones only, with some absent. The table includes 40,000 to 50,000 clones, roughly 93% detected once. This specimen was CD4+ T cells from peripheral blood mononuclear cells, taken in the second trimester of pregnancy. Receptors originate from a female donor in good health, enrolled as a control in a pregnancy study.

The rearrangement uses TRBV2 and TRBJ2-2, with 9 bases identical to TRBD1. The germline CDR1 and CDR2 sequences are SNHLY and FYNNEI. With V trimmed by 9 bases and J by 7 bases, 9 bases remained unmatched. The CDR3 covers 14 residues. The CDR3 protein is CASSPGQGFGELFF. The DNA for the CDR3 is TGTGCCAGTTCACCGGGACAGGGTTTCGGGGAGCTGTTTTTT.

This sequence joins TRBV6-5 and TRBJ2-7; tentative D call: TRBD1 (6 bases). Germline CDR1 reads MNHEY; CDR2 reads SVGAGI. The CDR3 loop spans 13 amino acids. Trimming removed 6 bases at V and 3 bases at J, with 12 bases between. Here the CDR3 reads CASRQGAVYEQYF. As DNA, the CDR3 is TGTGCCAGCAGACAGGGAGCCGTCTACGAGCAGTACTTC.

V is TRBV30 and J is TRBJ2-7; 8 bases are a match to TRBD2. Trimming cost V 3 bases and J 8 bases; bases outside gene matches: 6. The CDR3 length is 12 residues. CDR1 and CDR2 from the germline V gene are GTSNPN and SVGIG (reference sequence). DNA of the CDR3: TGTGCCTGGAGCCCCGGGGGGGATAAGCAGTACTTC. Protein sequence: CAWSPGGDKQYF.

The genes are TRBV5-6 and TRBJ1-4; D is uncertain. V shed 2 bases and J shed 6 bases, with 11 bases lying between them. This CDR3 is 14 amino acids long. Germline lookup yields CDR1 SGHDT and CDR2 YYEEEE. In nucleotides, the CDR3 is TGTGCCAGCAGCTTATCAGGTCCGGATGAAAAACTGTTTTTT. Protein product: CASSLSGPDEKLFF.

This clone was observed a few times. This chain joins TRBV30 and TRBJ1-1; no clear D gene. In germline, CDR1 is GTSNPN, CDR2 SVGIG (reference sequence). This CDR3 has 15 residues. V gave up 1 base and J gave up 0 bases, with 12 bases separating them. The chain's CDR3 is CAWSALERLNTEAFF. In DNA form, the CDR3 reads TGTGCCTGGAGTGCTCTTGAGAGATTGAACACTGAAGCTTTCTTT.

This clone appeared a single time. The chain recombines TRBV7-2 with TRBJ1-5; possibly TRBD1 for D (6 bases). Trimming left V 2 bases short and J 3 bases short, with 8 bases between. From germline, CDR1 is SGHTA and CDR2 FQGNSA. The CDR3 totals 14 residues. CDR3 region: CASSLSGANQPQHF. The CDR3 DNA is TGTGCCAGCAGCTTATCAGGGGCCAATCAGCCCCAGCATTTT. The full variable domain, in which reference TRBV7-2 and TRBJ1-5 provide the parts outside the CDR3, is GAGVSQSPSNKVTEKGKDVELRCDPISGHTALYWYRQSLGQGLEFLIYFQGNSAPDKSGLPSDRFSAERTGGSVSTLTIQRTQQEDSAVYLCASSLSGANQPQHFGDGTRLSIL.

The chain employs TRBV5-4 and TRBJ2-3; 9 bases fit TRBD1. The CDR3 is made up of 15 amino acids. After removal of 3 bases from V and 4 bases from J, the junction contained 6 bases not matched to a gene. Germline V gene lookup returns CDR1 SGHNT and CDR2 YYREEE (reference sequence). Written as DNA, the CDR3 is TGTGCCAGCAGCTCCCAAACAGGGGGCGCAGATACGCAGTATTTT. Its protein is CASSSQTGGADTQYF.

The chain is built from TRBV2 and TRBJ1-5, with TRBD1 identical over 8 bases. Germline V gives CDR1 SNHLY, CDR2 FYNNEI. This CDR3 has 14 residues. V lost 5 bases and J lost 2; bases outside the gene matches: 2. The CDR3 sequence is CASSTDRGNQPQHF. The CDR3 DNA is TGTGCCAGCAGTACGGACAGGGGCAATCAGCCCCAGCATTTT.

J is TRBJ2-7 and V is TRBV11-1; 7 nucleotides agree with TRBD2. Unmatched junction bases numbered 1, after V lost 1 base and J lost 1 base. Germline loops: CDR1 SGHAT, CDR2 FQDESV (reference sequence). There are 14 residues in the CDR3. CDR3 bases: TGTGCCAGCAGCTTAGTGCGGGGGTCCTACGAGCAGTACTTC. It is translated as CASSLVRGSYEQYF.

This clone was picked up one time. This chain uses TRBV7-3 with TRBJ1-2; unclear D gene. Trimming pared 2 bases from V and 6 bases from J, leaving 16 bases between. The germline V gene encodes CDR1 SGHTA and CDR2 FQGTGA. The CDR3 sequence is 15 residues long. This CDR3 is CASSLYTGSLDGYTF. In DNA form, the CDR3 reads TGTGCCAGCAGCTTATATACGGGATCCCTCGATGGCTACACCTTC.